Described below is a single T cell receptor (beta chain) sequence and its context. What it binds is unknown. PCR amplification relied on 60 Vbeta primers (plus 13 Jbeta primers). Sequencing was performed with immunoSEQ multiplex PCR; in TCRdb, only in-frame clones are kept and a portion is missing. The specimen's table records 150,000 to 200,000 clones. Germline CDR1 and CDR2: SGHNT and YYREEE (reference sequence). The CDR3 runs 14 residues. V shed 2 bases, J shed 5 bases, and the junction held 3 bases outside the gene matches. These data originate in a study of cytomegalovirus exposure and HLA in healthy donors. Study findings and constraints: Confirmation was obtained in vitro that a few CMV-associated chains are specific for CMV antigens.

Sequencing input: PBMCs. The receptor was isolated from a young woman in good health and CMV-seropositive. The V and J genes are TRBV5-4 and TRBJ1-1; 10 bases map to TRBD1. The CDR3 protein is CASSFDRGRTEAFF. The CDR3 nucleotides read TGTGCCAGCAGCTTCGACAGGGGGCGAACTGAAGCTTTCTTT.